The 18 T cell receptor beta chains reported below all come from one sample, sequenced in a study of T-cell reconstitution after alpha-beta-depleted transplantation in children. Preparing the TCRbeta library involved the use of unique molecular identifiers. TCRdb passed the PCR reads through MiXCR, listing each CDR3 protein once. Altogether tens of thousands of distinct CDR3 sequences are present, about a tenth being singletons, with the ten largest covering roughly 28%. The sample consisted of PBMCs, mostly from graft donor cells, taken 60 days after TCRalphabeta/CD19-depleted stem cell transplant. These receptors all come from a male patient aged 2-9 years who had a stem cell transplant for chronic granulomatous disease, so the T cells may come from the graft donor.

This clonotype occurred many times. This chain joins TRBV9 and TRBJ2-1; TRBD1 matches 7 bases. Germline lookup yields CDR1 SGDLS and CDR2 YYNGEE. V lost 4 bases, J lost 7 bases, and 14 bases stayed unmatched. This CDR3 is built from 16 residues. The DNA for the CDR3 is TGTGCCAGCAGCACCAGCCTGACAGGGTGGTTAAATGAGCAGTTCTTC. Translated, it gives CASSTSLTGWLNEQFF.

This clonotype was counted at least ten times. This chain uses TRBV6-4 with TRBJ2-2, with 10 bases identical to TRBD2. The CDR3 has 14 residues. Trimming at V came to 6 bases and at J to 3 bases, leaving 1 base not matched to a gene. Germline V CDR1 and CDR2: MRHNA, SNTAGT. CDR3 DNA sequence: TGTGCCAGCAGCGGACTAGCGGACACCGGGGAGCTGTTTTTT. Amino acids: CASSGLADTGELFF.

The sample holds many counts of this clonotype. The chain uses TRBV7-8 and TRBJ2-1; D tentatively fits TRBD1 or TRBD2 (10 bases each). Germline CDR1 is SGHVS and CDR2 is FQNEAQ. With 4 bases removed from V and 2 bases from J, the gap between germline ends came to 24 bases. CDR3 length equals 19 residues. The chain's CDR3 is CASSSGQGMLAGAYNEQFF. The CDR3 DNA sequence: TGTGCCAGCAGCTCGGGACAGGGGATGCTAGCGGGGGCCTACAATGAGCAGTTCTTC.

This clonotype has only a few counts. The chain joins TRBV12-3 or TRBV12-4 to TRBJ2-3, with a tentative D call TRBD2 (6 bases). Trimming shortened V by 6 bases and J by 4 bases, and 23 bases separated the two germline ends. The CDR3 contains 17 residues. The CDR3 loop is CASSLTPRVAGPDTQYF. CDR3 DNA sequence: TGTGCCAGCAGCCTAACTCCCCGGGTCGCGGGACCAGATACGCAGTATTTT.

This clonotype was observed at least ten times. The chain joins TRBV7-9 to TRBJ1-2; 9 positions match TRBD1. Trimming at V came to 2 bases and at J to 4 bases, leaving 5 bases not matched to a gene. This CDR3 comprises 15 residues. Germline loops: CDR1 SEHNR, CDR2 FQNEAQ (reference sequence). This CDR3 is CASSLPGQGIYGYTF. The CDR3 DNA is TGTGCCAGCAGCTTACCCGGACAGGGGATCTATGGCTACACCTTC.

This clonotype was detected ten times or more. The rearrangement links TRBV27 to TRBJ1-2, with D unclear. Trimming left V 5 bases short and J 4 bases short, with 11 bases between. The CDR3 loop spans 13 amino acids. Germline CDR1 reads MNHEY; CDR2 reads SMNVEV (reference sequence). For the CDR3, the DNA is TGTGCCAGCAGTCCCACAGCCAGCTATGGCTACACCTTC. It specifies CASSPTASYGYTF.

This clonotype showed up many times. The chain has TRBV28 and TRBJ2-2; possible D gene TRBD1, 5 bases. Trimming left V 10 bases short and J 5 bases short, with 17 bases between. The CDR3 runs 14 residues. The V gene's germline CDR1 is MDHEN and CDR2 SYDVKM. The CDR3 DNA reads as TGTGCCACCACAGGAAAGGTTGAAACCGGGGAGCTGTTTTTT. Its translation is CATTGKVETGELFF.

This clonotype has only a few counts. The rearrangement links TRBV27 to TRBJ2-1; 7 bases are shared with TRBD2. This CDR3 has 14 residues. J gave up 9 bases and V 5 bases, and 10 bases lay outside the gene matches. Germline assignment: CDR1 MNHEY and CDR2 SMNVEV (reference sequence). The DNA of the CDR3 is TGTGCCAGCAGTCATTCAGCGGGACGAGCTGAGCAGTTCTTC. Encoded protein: CASSHSAGRAEQFF.

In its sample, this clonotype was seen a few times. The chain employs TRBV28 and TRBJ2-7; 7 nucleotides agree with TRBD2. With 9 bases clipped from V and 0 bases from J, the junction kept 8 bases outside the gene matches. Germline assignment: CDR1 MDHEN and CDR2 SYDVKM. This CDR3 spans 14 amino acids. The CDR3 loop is CASHGGSHSYEQYF. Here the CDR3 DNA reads TGTGCCAGTCACGGGGGGTCCCACTCCTACGAGCAGTACTTC.

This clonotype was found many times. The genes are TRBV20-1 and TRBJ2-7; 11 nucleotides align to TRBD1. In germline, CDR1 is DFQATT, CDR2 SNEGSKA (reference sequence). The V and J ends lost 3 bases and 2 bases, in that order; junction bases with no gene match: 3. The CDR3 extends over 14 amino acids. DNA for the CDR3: TGCAGTGCTAGGTTGGACAGGGGGCCCTACGAGCAGTACTTC. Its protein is CSARLDRGPYEQYF.

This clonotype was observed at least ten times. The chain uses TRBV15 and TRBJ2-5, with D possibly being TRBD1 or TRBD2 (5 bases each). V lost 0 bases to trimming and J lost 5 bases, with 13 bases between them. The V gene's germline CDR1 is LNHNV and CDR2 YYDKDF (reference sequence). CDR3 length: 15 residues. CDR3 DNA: TGTGCCACCAGCAGAGATCGTCAGGGCGGGGAGACCCAGTACTTC. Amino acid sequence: CATSRDRQGGETQYF. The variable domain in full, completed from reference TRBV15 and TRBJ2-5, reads DAMVIQNPRYQVTQFGKPVTLSCSQTLNHNVMYWYQQKSSQAPKLLFHYYDKDFNNEADTPDNFQSRRPNTSFCFLDIRSPGLGDTAMYLCATSRDRQGGETQYFGPGTRLLVL.

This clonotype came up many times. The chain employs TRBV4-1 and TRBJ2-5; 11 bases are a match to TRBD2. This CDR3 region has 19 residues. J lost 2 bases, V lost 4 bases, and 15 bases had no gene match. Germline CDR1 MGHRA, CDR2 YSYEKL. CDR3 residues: CASSRLIGLAGGRQETQYF. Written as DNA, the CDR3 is TGCGCCAGCAGCCGACTCATTGGGCTAGCGGGAGGTCGACAAGAGACCCAGTACTTC.

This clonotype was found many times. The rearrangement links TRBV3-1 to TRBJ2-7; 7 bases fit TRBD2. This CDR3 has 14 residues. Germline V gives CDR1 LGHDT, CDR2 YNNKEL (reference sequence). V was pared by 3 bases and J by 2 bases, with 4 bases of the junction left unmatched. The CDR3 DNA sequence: TGTGCCAGCAGCCATTCTAGCGGACCCTACGAGCAGTACTTC. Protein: CASSHSSGPYEQYF.

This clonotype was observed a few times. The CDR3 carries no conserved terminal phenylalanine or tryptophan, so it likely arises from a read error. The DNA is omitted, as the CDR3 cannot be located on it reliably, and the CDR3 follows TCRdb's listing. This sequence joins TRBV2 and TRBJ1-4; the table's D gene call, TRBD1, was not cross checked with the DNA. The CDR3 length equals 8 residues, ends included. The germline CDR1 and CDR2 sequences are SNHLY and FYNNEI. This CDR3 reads CASIHGQA.

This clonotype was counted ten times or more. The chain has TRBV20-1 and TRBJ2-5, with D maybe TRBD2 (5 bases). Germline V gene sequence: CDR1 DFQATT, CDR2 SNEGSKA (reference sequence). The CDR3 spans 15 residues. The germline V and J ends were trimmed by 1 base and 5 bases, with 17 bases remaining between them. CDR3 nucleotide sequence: TGCAGTGCTAGAGTCTCGGGAACTAGTAGGGAGACCCAGTACTTC. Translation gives CSARVSGTSRETQYF.

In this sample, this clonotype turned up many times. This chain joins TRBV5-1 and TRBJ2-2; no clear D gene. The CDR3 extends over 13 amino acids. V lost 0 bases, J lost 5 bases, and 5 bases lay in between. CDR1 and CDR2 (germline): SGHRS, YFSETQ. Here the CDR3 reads CASSLARTGELFF. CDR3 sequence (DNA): TGCGCCAGCAGCTTGGCCCGGACCGGGGAGCTGTTTTTT.

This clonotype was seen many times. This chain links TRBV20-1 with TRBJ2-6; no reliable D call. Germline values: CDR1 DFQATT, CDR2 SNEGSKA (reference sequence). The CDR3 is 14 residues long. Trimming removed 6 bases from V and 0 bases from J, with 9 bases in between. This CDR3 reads CSAPRFSGANVLTF. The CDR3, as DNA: TGCAGTGCCCCGAGGTTCTCTGGGGCCAACGTCCTGACTTTC.

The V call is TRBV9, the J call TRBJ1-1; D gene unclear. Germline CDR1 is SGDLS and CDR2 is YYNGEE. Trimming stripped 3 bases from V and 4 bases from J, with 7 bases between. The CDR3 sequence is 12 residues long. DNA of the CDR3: TGTGCCAGCAGCGGGAGTCTCACTGAAGCTTTCTTT. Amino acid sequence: CASSGSLTEAFF.